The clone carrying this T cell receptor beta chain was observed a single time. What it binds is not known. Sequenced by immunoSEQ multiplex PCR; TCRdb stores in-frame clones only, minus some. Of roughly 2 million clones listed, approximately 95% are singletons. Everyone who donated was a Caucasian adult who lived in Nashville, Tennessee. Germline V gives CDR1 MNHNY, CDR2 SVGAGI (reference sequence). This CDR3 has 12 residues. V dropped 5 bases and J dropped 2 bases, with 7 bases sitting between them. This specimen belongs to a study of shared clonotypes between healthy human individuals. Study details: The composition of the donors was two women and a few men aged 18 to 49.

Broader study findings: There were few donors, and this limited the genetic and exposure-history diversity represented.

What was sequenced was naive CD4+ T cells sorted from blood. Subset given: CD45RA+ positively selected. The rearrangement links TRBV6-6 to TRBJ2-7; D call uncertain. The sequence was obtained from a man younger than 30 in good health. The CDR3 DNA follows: TGTGCCAGCAGTCCGGCCCCCTACGAGCAGTACTTC. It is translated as CASSPAPYEQYF.